The 29 T cell receptor beta chains below all came from one sample that was sequenced in a study of chemoradiotherapy in HPV16-positive cancers. This table comes from immunoSEQ multiplex PCR, and its TCRdb copy is limited to in-frame clones, with some not included. Of approximately 6,100 clones listed, around 88% are singletons. This specimen consisted of blood, obtained from a patient who underwent chemoradiotherapy. The receptors originated from a human donor with HPV-associated anogenital cancer.

This sequence joins TRBV28 and TRBJ2-5, with TRBD2 matching over 12 bases. Looked up from germline, CDR1 is MDHEN and CDR2 is SYDVKM. The CDR3 sequence is 17 residues long. Trimming cost V 5 bases and J 5 bases; bases outside gene matches: 12. The DNA of the CDR3 is TGTGCCAGCAGTATCGGGACTAGCGGGCAAGTAGGGGAGACCCAGTACTTC. Residues: CASSIGTSGQVGETQYF. Full variable domain (outside the CDR3, taken from reference TRBV28 and TRBJ2-5): DVKVTQSSRYLVKRTGEKVFLECVQDMDHENMFWYRQDPGLGLRLIYFSYDVKMKEKGDIPEGYSVSREKKERFSLILESASTNQTSMYLCASSIGTSGQVGETQYFGPGTRLLVL.

This rearrangement joins TRBV29-1 to TRBJ2-7; TRBD1 agrees at 12 bases. CDR3 size: 15 residues. With 6 bases clipped from V and 4 bases from J, the junction kept 10 bases outside the gene matches. Germline V gives CDR1 SQVTM, CDR2 ANQGSEA. The CDR3 spells CSVGRGQGARYEQYF. The DNA for the CDR3 is TGCAGCGTCGGGAGGGGACAGGGGGCGCGGTACGAGCAGTACTTC.

This rearrangement joins TRBV19 to TRBJ2-2; D is perhaps TRBD1 or TRBD2 (5 bases each). Per the germline V gene, CDR1 is LNHDA and CDR2 is SQIVND (reference sequence). Deletions cut 7 bases from V and 2 bases from J, with 14 bases between. The CDR3 covers 15 residues. The CDR3 nucleotides read TGTGCCAGTACGGTGGGACGGACCAACACCGGGGAGCTGTTTTTT. It specifies CASTVGRTNTGELFF.

The chain couples TRBV28 to TRBJ1-2; D is possibly TRBD1 (6 bases). V was shortened by 8 bases and J by 1 base, with 17 bases between the two germline ends. In germline, CDR1 is MDHEN, CDR2 SYDVKM. The CDR3 covers 15 residues. The CDR3 reads CASRLGGVFNYGYTF. The CDR3 coding sequence is TGTGCCAGCCGCCTAGGGGGGGTCTTTAACTATGGCTACACCTTC.

The chain carries TRBV6-1 and TRBJ2-7; D remains unclear. This CDR3 region has 13 residues. Trimming shortened V by 3 bases and J by 2 bases, and 8 bases separated the two germline ends. The germline V gene has CDR1 MNHNS and CDR2 SASEGT. The CDR3 loop is CASSELGTYEQYF. The CDR3 coding sequence is TGTGCCAGCAGTGAGTTGGGCACCTACGAGCAGTACTTC.

The chain links TRBV7-9 to TRBJ2-2, with D perhaps TRBD2 (6 bases). Germline V gene sequence: CDR1 SEHNR, CDR2 FQNEAQ (reference sequence). This CDR3 is built from 14 residues. V was clipped by 5 bases and J by 5 bases, with 12 bases between them. CDR3 nucleotide sequence: TGTGCCAGCAGCGGGACTGGGGGGACCGGGGAGCTGTTTTTT. This sequence encodes CASSGTGGTGELFF. Supplemented by reference TRBV7-9 and TRBJ2-2, the full variable domain reads DTGVSQNPRHKITKRGQNVTFRCDPISEHNRLYWYRQTLGQGPEFLTYFQNEAQLEKSRLLSDRFSAERPKGSFSTLEIQRTEQGDSAMYLCASSGTGGTGELFFGEGSRLTVL.

J is TRBJ2-2 and V is TRBV11-2; D remains ambiguous. The ends were cut back, 5 bases at V and 1 base at J, with 23 bases in the middle. Germline V CDR1 and CDR2: SGHAT, FQNNGV. The CDR3 has 19 amino acids. The CDR3 region is CASSARFQTARRNTGELFF. The CDR3 bases are TGTGCCAGCAGCGCAAGATTTCAAACGGCCAGGAGGAACACCGGGGAGCTGTTTTTT.

The V call is TRBV6-6, the J call TRBJ2-5; TRBD1 agrees at 10 bases. J was trimmed by 5 bases and V by 4 bases; bases with no gene match: 7. Germline V lookup: CDR1 MNHNY, CDR2 SVGAGI (reference sequence). The CDR3 sequence is 15 residues long. The chain's CDR3 is CASSSRQGAGETQYF. The CDR3 DNA reads TGTGCCAGCAGTTCGCGACAGGGGGCAGGGGAGACCCAGTACTTC.

This chain connects TRBV28 to TRBJ2-7; tentative D call: TRBD2 (5 bases). V shed 7 bases and J shed 2 bases, with 12 bases lying between them. This CDR3 comprises 13 residues. In germline, CDR1 is MDHEN, CDR2 SYDVKM. The CDR3 coding sequence is TGTGCCAGCACCTTAGCGTCCCCCTACGAGCAGTACTTC. Translating gives CASTLASPYEQYF. The full variable domain, rest sourced from reference TRBV28 and TRBJ2-7, is DVKVTQSSRYLVKRTGEKVFLECVQDMDHENMFWYRQDPGLGLRLIYFSYDVKMKEKGDIPEGYSVSREKKERFSLILESASTNQTSMYLCASTLASPYEQYFGPGTRLTVT.

The V gene is TRBV7-2, the J gene TRBJ2-7; the D is unclear. The V and J ends lost 2 bases and 2 bases respectively, with 7 bases between them. The germline V gene encodes CDR1 SGHTA and CDR2 FQGNSA. This CDR3 is 13 amino acids long. CDR3 DNA sequence: TGTGCCAGCAGCTTAAGGGATACCTACGAGCAGTACTTC. This gives the protein CASSLRDTYEQYF.

This rearrangement joins TRBV7-6 to TRBJ1-1; D gene ambiguous. V shed 5 bases and J shed 2 bases, with 9 bases lying between them. Per the germline V gene, CDR1 is SGHVS and CDR2 is FNYEAQ. This CDR3 spans 13 amino acids. The CDR3 here is CASSPQTNTEAFF. CDR3 DNA: TGTGCCAGCAGCCCCCAGACCAACACTGAAGCTTTCTTT.

This clone was seen more than once but under ten times. The V call is TRBV15, the J call TRBJ1-1, with 8 bases lining up with TRBD1. The CDR3 runs to 16 residues. J lost 4 bases, V lost 0 bases, and 7 bases had no gene match. The V gene's germline CDR1 is LNHNV and CDR2 YYDKDF (reference sequence). CDR3 region: CATSRETGAGGTEAFF. In DNA, the CDR3 is TGTGCCACCAGCAGAGAGACAGGGGCAGGTGGCACTGAAGCTTTCTTT.

The V gene is TRBV25-1, the J gene TRBJ2-7, with 7 bases fitting TRBD1. V lost 3 bases to trimming and J lost 5 bases; unmatched junction nucleotides: 7. The V gene's germline CDR1 is MGHDK and CDR2 SYGVNS. The CDR3 length is 14 residues. CDR3 residues: CASSDPGQRHEQYF. CDR3 DNA sequence: TGTGCCAGCAGTGATCCGGGACAGAGACACGAGCAGTACTTC.

The V gene is TRBV28, the J gene TRBJ2-7; D is possibly TRBD2 (7 bases). Germline loops: CDR1 MDHEN, CDR2 SYDVKM. V was pared by 5 bases and J by 5 bases, with 25 bases between. The CDR3 is 17 amino acids. CDR3 nucleotides: TGTGCCAGCAGTGCCCTTGGAGGGATAGGGAGGGGGGACGAGCAGTACTTC. This encodes CASSALGGIGRGDEQYF.

The chain has TRBV30 and TRBJ2-3; 7 bases map to TRBD1. The length of the CDR3 is 12 residues. V dropped 2 bases and J dropped 6; count of bases not matched to a gene: 2. CDR1 is GTSNPN, CDR2 SVGIG, per germline (reference sequence). In nucleotides, the CDR3 is TGTGCCTGGAGTCCGACAGGGGATACGCAGTATTTT. It translates to CAWSPTGDTQYF.

This rearrangement joins TRBV30 to TRBJ2-1; 7 bases are a match to TRBD1. CDR1 and CDR2 (germline): GTSNPN, SVGIG (reference sequence). V gave up 5 bases and J gave up 4 bases; unmatched junction bases: 11. The length of the CDR3 is 15 residues. CDR3 coding DNA: TGTGCCTGGGACCCGGGACAGTCCTTATACAATGAGCAGTTCTTC. Its protein is CAWDPGQSLYNEQFF.

The J gene is TRBJ2-1, the V gene TRBV7-6, with TRBD2 as a possible D gene (5 bases). V dropped 1 base and J dropped 2 bases, with 9 bases sitting between them. This CDR3 is 15 amino acids long. Germline values: CDR1 SGHVS, CDR2 FNYEAQ. Here the CDR3 reads CASSLGSGPYNEQFF. CDR3 in DNA: TGTGCCAGCAGCTTAGGAAGCGGTCCCTACAATGAGCAGTTCTTC.

The chain is built from TRBV28 and TRBJ2-7, with unresolved D. Germline V CDR1 and CDR2: MDHEN, SYDVKM. The ends were cut back, 6 bases at V and 0 bases at J, with 15 bases in the middle. The CDR3 totals 15 residues. The CDR3 DNA reads TGTGCCAGCAGGATACTTTTTGGAAGCTCCTACGAGCAGTACTTC. Translation gives CASRILFGSSYEQYF.

The chain recombines TRBV5-3 with TRBJ2-7; the D gene is possibly TRBD2 (6 bases). TRBV5-3 is flagged as an ORF with uncertain function. There are 14 residues in the CDR3. Trimming removed 3 bases at V and 2 bases at J, with 12 bases between. Here the CDR3 reads CARSCGEDTYEQYF. The DNA of the CDR3 is TGTGCCAGAAGCTGTGGGGAGGATACCTACGAGCAGTACTTC.

This sequence joins TRBV30 and TRBJ2-2, with 9 positions matching TRBD1. Germline V CDR1 and CDR2: GTSNPN, SVGIG (reference sequence). V lost 3 bases, J lost 4 bases, and 6 bases stayed unmatched. The CDR3 is 15 amino acids. In DNA, the CDR3 is TGTGCCTGGAGCCCAGGACAGGGGAGCACCGGGGAGCTGTTTTTT. This sequence encodes CAWSPGQGSTGELFF.

V is TRBV10-3 and J is TRBJ2-7, with 7 bases aligning to TRBD1. The germline V gene has CDR1 ENHRY and CDR2 SYGVKD. The CDR3 length is 14 residues. The ends lost 1 base at V and 1 base at J; junction bases unmatched: 1. Here the CDR3 DNA reads TGTGCCATCAGTGAGTACAGGGGTTCCTACGAGCAGTACTTC. This gives the protein CAISEYRGSYEQYF.

V and J are TRBV7-3 and TRBJ2-3; 9 bases map to TRBD2. The ends lost 1 base at V and 1 base at J; junction bases unmatched: 3. The CDR3 consists of 16 residues. CDR1 and CDR2 (germline): SGHTA, FQGTGA. CDR3 in DNA: TGTGCCAGCAGCTTAATGGTAGCGGGGGGCACAGATACGCAGTATTTT. As protein: CASSLMVAGGTDTQYF. Variable domain in full (rest from reference TRBV7-3 and TRBJ2-3): GAGVSQTPSNKVTEKGKYVELRCDPISGHTALYWYRQSLGQGPEFLIYFQGTGAADDSGLPNDRFFAVRPEGSVSTLKIQRTERGDSAVYLCASSLMVAGGTDTQYFGPGTRLTVL.

This chain joins TRBV19 and TRBJ1-1; D may be TRBD1 (5 bases). The germline V gene encodes CDR1 LNHDA and CDR2 SQIVND (reference sequence). This CDR3 region has 15 residues. Trimming took off 6 bases at V and 1 base at J, with 15 bases between the two ends. CDR3 amino acids: CASSSVTAWNTEAFF. CDR3 DNA: TGTGCCAGTAGCTCCGTGACAGCCTGGAACACTGAAGCTTTCTTT. The variable domain in full, with the rest retrieved from reference TRBV19 and TRBJ1-1, is DGGITQSPKYLFRKEGQNVTLSCEQNLNHDAMYWYRQDPGQGLRLIYYSQIVNDFQKGDIAEGYSVSREKKESFPLTVTSAQKNPTAFYLCASSSVTAWNTEAFFGQGTRLTVV.

This clone was seen a single time. This chain uses TRBV5-6 with TRBJ2-2; D is unclear. V gave up 2 bases and J gave up 6 bases, with 8 bases separating them. In germline, CDR1 is SGHDT, CDR2 YYEEEE. The CDR3 spans 13 residues. CDR3 loop: CASSFTSPGELFF. CDR3 nucleotides: TGTGCCAGCAGCTTTACTTCACCCGGGGAGCTGTTTTTT.

The chain joins TRBV7-9 to TRBJ1-1, with TRBD1 matching over 7 bases. The CDR3 covers 13 residues. CDR1 is SEHNR and CDR2 is FQNEAQ in the germline V gene (reference sequence). J was trimmed by 4 bases and V by 1 base; bases with no gene match: 0. The CDR3 sequence is CASSLGTGTEAFF. The CDR3 coding sequence is TGTGCCAGCAGCTTAGGGACAGGCACTGAAGCTTTCTTT.

This clone was seen a single time. This chain links TRBV7-2 with TRBJ1-3; D unclear. The CDR3 totals 15 residues. Trimming cost V 5 bases and J 0 bases, with 11 bases left between them. Per the germline V gene, CDR1 is SGHTA and CDR2 is FQGNSA. CDR3 in amino acids: CASSGQASSGNTIYF. In DNA form, the CDR3 reads TGTGCCAGCAGCGGGCAGGCGAGCTCTGGAAACACCATATATTTT.

The V and J genes are TRBV27 and TRBJ1-2; the D gene is possibly TRBD1 (5 bases). The CDR3 is made up of 14 amino acids. Between the trimmed V and J ends, which lost 2 bases and 2 bases, there was a span of 9 bases. CDR1 and CDR2 (germline): MNHEY, SMNVEV (reference sequence). For the CDR3, the DNA is TGTGCCAGCAGTTTAGATCGGGACAACTATGGCTACACCTTC. Translating it yields CASSLDRDNYGYTF.

V gene TRBV19 combines with J gene TRBJ2-2; 8 bases are shared with TRBD2. This CDR3 contains 18 residues. The V and J ends lost 4 bases and 6 bases, in that order; junction bases with no gene match: 16. Germline assignment: CDR1 LNHDA and CDR2 SQIVND (reference sequence). Written as DNA, the CDR3 is TGTGCCAGTAGTAGGGGTCTACCGGGACTAGTTACGTCCGGGGAGCTGTTTTTT. Amino acids: CASSRGLPGLVTSGELFF.

The V and J genes are TRBV7-9 and TRBJ2-7; no firm D call. From germline, CDR1 is SEHNR and CDR2 FQNEAQ (reference sequence). Trimming left V 1 base short and J 2 bases short, with 12 bases between. The CDR3 is made up of 15 amino acids. The CDR3 loop reads CASSLEVDNPYEQYF. The CDR3 DNA reads TGTGCCAGCAGCTTAGAAGTCGACAACCCCTACGAGCAGTACTTC.